The clone carrying this T cell receptor beta chain has a handful of counts. Its specificity is not known. TCRdb reprocessed the reads via MiXCR and lists one record per CDR3 protein. Of hundreds of thousands of distinct CDR3 sequences listed, approximately 33% were seen once; the top ten hold approximately 18%. The data derive from a study of T cell repertoires in cytomegalovirus infection. The overall study: In the study, CMV epitopes included recently identified HLA-C-restricted and well-studied HLA-B-restricted ones. It was the public TCR beta signatures that indicated both CMV infection and matching HLA type.

Germline V gene lookup returns CDR1 SGHVS and CDR2 FNYEAQ. The CDR3 extends over 15 amino acids. V was shortened by 2 bases and J by 5 bases, with 15 bases between the two germline ends. Study outcomes and limitations: Identification of carriers of CMV plus the relevant HLA was achieved through cumulative public TCR beta family frequency. HLA-C-restricted, CMV-specific TCR beta clonotypes were dominant ex vivo.

This rearrangement joins TRBV7-6 to TRBJ2-5; D may be TRBD2 (6 bases). Sequenced here: cultured PBMCs, sampled from culture after CMV antigen stimulation. The sequence derives from a human donor in good health (CMV status not recorded). Some clones in this sample may be carry-over from other donors' samples. For the CDR3, the DNA is TGTGCCAGCAGCTTATTGGCGGGGCTCAGGGAGACCCAGTACTTC. Protein product: CASSLLAGLRETQYF.